This T cell receptor (beta chain) was identified during a study of shared clonotypes between healthy human individuals. In its sample, this clone was seen a few times. This CDR3 is built from 12 residues. V was pared by 5 bases and J by 4 bases, with 3 bases of the junction left unmatched. Germline values: CDR1 SGHRS, CDR2 YFSETQ. Data came from immunoSEQ multiplex PCR; TCRdb stores just in-frame clones and leaves some out. Of about 180,000 clones listed, 85% to 95% are singletons. The sequenced sample consisted of naive CD4+ T cells sorted from blood. Described subset: CD45RA+ positively selected. This chain joins TRBV5-1 and TRBJ2-7; 7 bases are shared with TRBD1. This TCR came from a young woman in good health. This chain's CDR3 is CASSPDRYEQYF. The CDR3 nucleotides are TGCGCCAGCAGTCCGGACAGGTACGAGCAGTACTTC.